The 17 T cell receptor beta chains given below trace back to one sample, sequenced in a study of control samples from healthy donors and cancer patients. Profiling relied on immunoSEQ multiplex PCR, and the TCRdb table lists in-frame clones only, not all of them. The table records 85,000 to 100,000 clones, 85% to 95% of them present only once. The sample comprised blood. These receptors originate from a young man in good health.

The V and J genes are TRBV29-1 and TRBJ2-3; 9 bases are shared with TRBD1. V dropped 4 bases and J dropped 5; count of bases not matched to a gene: 7. CDR1 and CDR2 from the germline V gene are SQVTM and ANQGSEA. The CDR3 is 14 residues long. CDR3 DNA sequence: TGCAGCGTTGGGAGGACAGGGGTCGGAGATACGCAGTATTTT. It codes for CSVGRTGVGDTQYF.

V is TRBV27 and J is TRBJ2-7; D might be TRBD1 or TRBD2, each matching 5 bases. The V end was cut by 0 bases, the J end by 9 bases, with 21 bases between. The CDR3 sequence is 16 residues long. Germline V gene data show CDR1 as MNHEY and CDR2 as SMNVEV (reference sequence). The CDR3 here is CASSLSSGTPRSGQYF. CDR3 nucleotide sequence: TGTGCCAGCAGTTTATCGTCCGGGACGCCTCGTTCTGGGCAGTACTTC.

This clone was seen more than once but under ten times. The CDR3 sequence: CASSRGQGAFGYTF. CDR3 nucleotides: TGTGCCAGCAGCCGCGGACAGGGGGCTTTTGGCTACACCTTC. The chain combines TRBV7-2 with TRBJ1-2, with 11 positions matching TRBD1. The CDR3 extends over 14 amino acids. Germline loops: CDR1 SGHTA, CDR2 FQGNSA. The V gene end was trimmed by 5 bases and the J gene end by 7 bases; junction bases not matched to a gene: 6.

Notes on this clone: Mismatch with germline at one junction end may stem from a read error. V gene TRBV12-3 or TRBV12-4 combines with J gene TRBJ2-1; 7 positions agree with TRBD2. The CDR3 runs to 13 residues. CDR3 loop: CATSPGGGNEQFF. CDR3 DNA: TGTGCCACCAGTCCGGGGGGTGGAAATGAGCAGTTCTTC.

This clone has a single count. This rearrangement joins TRBV7-9 to TRBJ1-4; 9 bases are shared with TRBD1. CDR1 SEHNR and CDR2 FQNEAQ come from the germline V gene (reference sequence). The CDR3 covers 15 residues. V was pared by 4 bases and J by 8 bases, with 8 bases of the junction left unmatched. The DNA for the CDR3 is TGTGCCAGCAGCTCTTACAGGGGGCTCGGGGAAAAACTGTTTTTT. Translating it yields CASSSYRGLGEKLFF.

This chain links TRBV5-6 with TRBJ2-1, with D perhaps assigned TRBD1 or TRBD2 (5 bases each). In germline, CDR1 is SGHDT, CDR2 YYEEEE. Trimming cost V 0 bases and J 8 bases, with 15 bases left between them. This CDR3 contains 15 residues. The CDR3: CASSLGPGSPHEQFF. The CDR3 region has the DNA TGTGCCAGCAGCTTGGGTCCAGGGAGCCCCCATGAGCAGTTCTTC.

V usage is TRBV12-3 or TRBV12-4 and J usage is TRBJ1-1; D call uncertain. The CDR3 totals 12 residues. Trimming left V 6 bases short and J 5 bases short, with 10 bases between. DNA for the CDR3: TGTGCCAGCAGGGACGTGGGGACTGAAGCTTTCTTT. This encodes CASRDVGTEAFF.

This clone was seen a handful of times. V is TRBV3-1 (or the pseudogene TRBV3-2) and J is TRBJ2-7; 7 bases map to TRBD2. Unmatched junction bases numbered 13, after V lost 2 bases and J lost 0 bases. The CDR3 is 18 amino acids. The germline V gene encodes CDR1 LGHDT and CDR2 YNNKEL (reference sequence). CDR3 in amino acids: CASSQPPARGCHSYEQYF. For the CDR3, the DNA is TGTGCCAGCAGCCAACCCCCGGCGCGGGGGTGTCACTCCTACGAGCAGTACTTC.

The rearrangement links TRBV7-9 to TRBJ1-3, with D unclear. Germline assignment: CDR1 SEHNR and CDR2 FQNEAQ (reference sequence). This CDR3 has 16 residues. The ends were cut back, 0 bases at V and 0 bases at J, with 9 bases in the middle. The DNA of the CDR3 is TGTGCCAGCAGCTTAGCGGATCTCTACTCTGGAAACACCATATATTTT. This translates into CASSLADLYSGNTIYF.

This rearrangement joins TRBV7-9 to TRBJ1-5; no definite D call. This CDR3 comprises 13 residues. CDR1 SEHNR and CDR2 FQNEAQ come from the germline V gene (reference sequence). V lost 3 bases and J lost 9, with 12 bases in between. CDR3 DNA sequence: TGTGCCAGCAGCTTCCAAATGGAGGGGCCCCAGCATTTT. This encodes CASSFQMEGPQHF.

The J gene is TRBJ1-5, the V gene TRBV4-3; D is unresolved. This CDR3 has 15 residues. From germline, CDR1 is LGHNA and CDR2 YSLEER. Trimming removed 1 base at V and 0 bases at J, with 7 bases between. This CDR3 is CASSQGAYSNQPQHF. CDR3 sequence (DNA): TGCGCCAGCAGCCAAGGTGCCTATAGCAATCAGCCCCAGCATTTT.

The chain joins TRBV5-4 to TRBJ1-2, with TRBD1 identical over 7 bases. The germline gives CDR1 SGHNT, CDR2 YYREEE (reference sequence). The CDR3 is made up of 13 amino acids. J gave up 3 bases and V 6 bases, and 5 bases lay outside the gene matches. DNA for the CDR3: TGTGCCAGCACGGGACAGTCGGACTATGGCTACACCTTC. The encoded protein is CASTGQSDYGYTF.

This chain links TRBV3-1 (or the pseudogene TRBV3-2) with TRBJ1-2, with 7 nucleotides matching TRBD1. V was clipped by 6 bases and J by 4 bases; unmatched bases: 8. There are 14 residues in the CDR3. Germline V gene sequence: CDR1 LGHDT, CDR2 YNNKEL (reference sequence). CDR3 loop: CASSPRGFGYGYTF. CDR3 DNA: TGTGCCAGCAGTCCCAGGGGGTTCGGCTATGGCTACACCTTC.

This sequence joins TRBV6-8 and TRBJ1-1; D unclear. V lost 6 bases to trimming and J lost 5 bases, with 19 bases between them. Germline lookup yields CDR1 MNHGY and CDR2 SAAAGT. CDR3 length equals 15 residues. The CDR3 DNA sequence: TGTGCCAGCAGCCGAATCCATTTTTCGGGGACTGAAGCTTTCTTT. Translating it yields CASSRIHFSGTEAFF.

The chain employs TRBV5-1 and TRBJ1-3; 8 bases are a match to TRBD1. V lost 0 bases and J lost 3; bases outside the gene matches: 5. Per germline, CDR1 SGHRS and CDR2 YFSETQ. This CDR3 has 16 amino acids. The DNA for the CDR3 is TGCGCCAGCAGCTTGGACACCGGGACAGGTGGAAACACCATATATTTT. Residues: CASSLDTGTGGNTIYF.

The chain uses TRBV6-1 and TRBJ2-1; no firm D call. The CDR3 spans 12 residues. CDR1 is MNHNS and CDR2 is SASEGT in the germline V gene. Trimming removed 0 bases from V and 8 bases from J, with 5 bases in between. CDR3 amino acids: CASSEAYDEQFF. DNA for the CDR3: TGTGCCAGCAGTGAAGCATATGATGAGCAGTTCTTC.

The chain carries TRBV5-6 and TRBJ1-4, with D possibly TRBD1 on 5 matching bases. The CDR3 is 14 residues long. Looked up from germline, CDR1 is SGHDT and CDR2 is YYEEEE. Trimming took off 3 bases at V and 7 bases at J, with 13 bases between the two ends. The CDR3: CASSSRDAAEKLFF. The CDR3 DNA sequence: TGTGCCAGCAGCTCCCGGGACGCCGCTGAAAAACTGTTTTTT. The variable domain in full, completed from reference TRBV5-6 and TRBJ1-4, reads DAGVTQSPTHLIKTRGQQVTLRCSPKSGHDTVSWYQQALGQGPQFIFQYYEEEERQRGNFPDRFSGHQFPNYSSELNVNALLLGDSALYLCASSSRDAAEKLFFGSGTQLSVL.